A few counts support the clone carrying this TCR beta chain. Its antigen is unidentified. Trimming removed 5 bases at V and 0 bases at J, with 11 bases between. CDR3 length: 13 residues. Germline V gene sequence: CDR1 GTSNPN, CDR2 SVGIG (reference sequence). The data belong to a study of cytomegalovirus exposure and HLA in healthy donors. Findings and limits, study-wide: In an earlier analysis, productive rearrangement rates for most beta V segments clustered near 87% or 30%. A later analysis showed TCR association rates differing by HLA locus, peaking at DRB1 and lowest at HLA-C. Versus the roughly 700-donor mean, an Asian-associated ancestry cluster reportedly showed fewer N-insertions in a later analysis.

Primers included in the PCR were 60 Vbeta and 13 Jbeta primers. Repertoires were generated with immunoSEQ multiplex PCR, while TCRdb's copy carries only in-frame clones and drops some. The sample shows tens of thousands of clones, roughly 79% of them seen only once. This chain joins TRBV30 and TRBJ2-7, with D unclear. The clonotype comes from a man aged 50-59 years in good health and CMV-seronegative. Sequenced: PBMCs. The chain's CDR3 is CAWLPFSSYEQYF. Written as DNA, the CDR3 is TGTGCCTGGCTACCCTTTAGCTCCTACGAGCAGTACTTC.